This TCR beta chain was identified during a study of cytomegalovirus exposure and HLA in healthy donors. Use of 60 Vbeta and 13 Jbeta primers characterized the PCR. Libraries were prepared by immunoSEQ multiplex PCR; TCRdb keeps only in-frame clonotypes and omits some of them. The sample holds 150,000 to 200,000 clones; about 81% are singletons and the top ten take approximately 1.5%. The CDR3 spans 14 residues. The V gene end was trimmed by 4 bases and the J gene end by 5 bases; junction bases not matched to a gene: 2. Germline CDR1 MDHEN, CDR2 SYDVKM. This clone was recorded a few times. The sample was PBMCs. The clonotype was recovered from a man aged 40-49 years in good health and CMV-seronegative. V gene TRBV28 combines with J gene TRBJ1-5; 10 nucleotides agree with TRBD1. The CDR3 DNA follows: TGTGCCAGCAGTTCGGACAGGGGGTATCAGCCCCAGCATTTT. Translated: CASSSDRGYQPQHF.